These 2 T cell receptor beta chains were all obtained from the same sample, sequenced in a study of beta chain features in type 1 diabetes. Their antigens are not known. The authors reverse transcribed all of the isolated RNA, so sequencing captured expressed TCRB transcripts. The repertoire was sequenced with immunoSEQ multiplex PCR; TCRdb's copy has only in-frame clones and lacks some. The data contain approximately 730,000 clones, 13% of them singletons. Study results and caveats: Type 1 diabetes patients showed a moderate but significant shortening of TCRB CDR3s in all four CD4+ subsets.

Sequencing was carried out using naive CD4+ T cells from blood. The receptors come from a man between 18 and 35 years old with type 1 diabetes.

CDR3 in amino acids: CASSRGGGGAPDTQYF. Here the CDR3 DNA reads TGTGCCAGCAGCCGTGGTGGCGGGGGGGCCCCGGATACGCAGTATTTT. The chain is built from TRBV13 and TRBJ2-3, with TRBD2 identical over 9 bases. The length of the CDR3 is 16 residues. V shed 5 bases, J shed 6 bases, and the junction held 12 bases outside the gene matches. Germline V lookup: CDR1 PRHDT, CDR2 FYEKMQ (reference sequence).

The chain links TRBV5-4 to TRBJ1-6; possibly TRBD1 for D (6 bases). CDR1 SGHNT and CDR2 YYREEE come from the germline V gene (reference sequence). V shed 2 bases and J shed 4 bases, with 19 bases lying between them. This CDR3 spans 18 amino acids. CDR3 bases: TGTGCCAGCAGCTTTGGTGTTTCGGGGGGCATGTATAATTCACCCCTCCACTTT. This encodes CASSFGVSGGMYNSPLHF.